The sequence of this T cell receptor beta chain was determined in a study of T cell responses to AZD1222 COVID-19 vaccine. Assay: immunoSEQ multiplex PCR; the TCRdb copy retains only in-frame clones and omits some. The sample consists of 200,000 or so clones, about 89% of them appearing once. The CDR3 has 13 residues. Deletions cut 6 bases from V and 4 bases from J, with 11 bases between. The germline gives CDR1 MGHRA, CDR2 YSYEKL. Here the sequenced sample was peripheral blood, taken on day 0 of MenACWY control vaccination. This sequence was found in an adult in good health. The chain links TRBV4-1 to TRBJ2-3; D remains unclear. The CDR3 DNA follows: TGCGCCAGCAGTTTAGCTTCGTCAGATACGCAGTATTTT. Residues: CASSLASSDTQYF.